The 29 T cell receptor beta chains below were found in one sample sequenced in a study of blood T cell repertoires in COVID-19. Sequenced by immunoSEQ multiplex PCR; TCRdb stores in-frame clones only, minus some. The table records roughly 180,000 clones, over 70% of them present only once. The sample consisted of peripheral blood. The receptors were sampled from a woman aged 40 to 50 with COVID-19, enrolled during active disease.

CDR3 amino acids: CASSLSGHRYQETQYF. In DNA, the CDR3 is TGTGCCAGCAGTTTAAGTGGACATCGGTACCAAGAGACCCAGTACTTC. The J gene is TRBJ2-5, the V gene TRBV27; TRBD1 might be the D (5 bases). This CDR3 has 16 amino acids. Trimming stripped 2 bases from V and 0 bases from J, with 13 bases between. Per the germline V gene, CDR1 is MNHEY and CDR2 is SMNVEV (reference sequence).

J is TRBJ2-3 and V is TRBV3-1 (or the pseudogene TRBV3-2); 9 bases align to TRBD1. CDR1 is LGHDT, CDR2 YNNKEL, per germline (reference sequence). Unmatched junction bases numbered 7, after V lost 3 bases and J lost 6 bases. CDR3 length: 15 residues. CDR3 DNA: TGTGCCAGCAGCCATAGGACAGGGGTGGAGGATACGCAGTATTTT. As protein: CASSHRTGVEDTQYF.

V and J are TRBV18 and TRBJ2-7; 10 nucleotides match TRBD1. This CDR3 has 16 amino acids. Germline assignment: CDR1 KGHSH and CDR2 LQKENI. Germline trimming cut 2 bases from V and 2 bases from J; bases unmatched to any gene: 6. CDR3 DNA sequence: TGTGCCAGCTCACCATCGGCCGGGACAGGGGCCTACGAGCAGTACTTC. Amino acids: CASSPSAGTGAYEQYF.

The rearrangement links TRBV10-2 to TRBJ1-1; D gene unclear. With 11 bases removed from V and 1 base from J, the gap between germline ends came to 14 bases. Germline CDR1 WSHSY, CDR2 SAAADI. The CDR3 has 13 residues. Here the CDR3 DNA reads TGCGCCTCCCAAGTAGGAGGGAACACTGAAGCTTTCTTT. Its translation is CASQVGGNTEAFF.

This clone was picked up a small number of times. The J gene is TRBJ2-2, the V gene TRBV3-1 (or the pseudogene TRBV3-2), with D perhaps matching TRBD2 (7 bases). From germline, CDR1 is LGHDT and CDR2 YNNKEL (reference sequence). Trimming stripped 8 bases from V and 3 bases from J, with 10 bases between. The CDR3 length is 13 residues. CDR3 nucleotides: TGTGCCAGCGGGGGGGCTTACACCGGGGAGCTGTTTTTT. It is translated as CASGGAYTGELFF.

CDR3 in DNA: TGTGCCAGCAGTTCCGCCGGGACAACCAAGGCGGATACGCAGTATTTT. Protein sequence: CASSSAGTTKADTQYF. The V call is TRBV6-5, the J call TRBJ2-3, with D possibly being TRBD1 (6 bases). Germline V lookup: CDR1 MNHEY, CDR2 SVGAGI. V gave up 4 bases and J gave up 6 bases, with 20 bases separating them. This CDR3 has 16 amino acids.

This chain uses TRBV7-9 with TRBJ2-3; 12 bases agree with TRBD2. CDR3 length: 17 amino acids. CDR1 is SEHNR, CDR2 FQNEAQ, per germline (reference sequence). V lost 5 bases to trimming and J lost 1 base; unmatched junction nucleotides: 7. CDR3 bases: TGTGCCAGCAGCCTACCGACTAGCGGGGGCCGCACAGATACGCAGTATTTT. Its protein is CASSLPTSGGRTDTQYF.

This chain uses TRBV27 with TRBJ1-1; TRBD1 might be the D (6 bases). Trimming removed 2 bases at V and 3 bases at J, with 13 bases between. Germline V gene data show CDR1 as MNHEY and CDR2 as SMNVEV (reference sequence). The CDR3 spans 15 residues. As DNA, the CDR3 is TGTGCCAGCAGTTTAATCCAGGGGATGGACACTGAAGCTTTCTTT. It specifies CASSLIQGMDTEAFF.

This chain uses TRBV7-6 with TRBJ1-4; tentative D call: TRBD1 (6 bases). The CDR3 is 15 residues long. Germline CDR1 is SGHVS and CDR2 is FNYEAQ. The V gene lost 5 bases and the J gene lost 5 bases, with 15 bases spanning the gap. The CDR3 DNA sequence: TGTGCCAGCAGCCCAAAACAGGGAGCGAATGAAAAACTGTTTTTT. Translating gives CASSPKQGANEKLFF. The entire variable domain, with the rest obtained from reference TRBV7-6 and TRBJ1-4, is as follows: GAGVSQSPRYKVTKRGQDVALRCDPISGHVSLYWYRQALGQGPEFLTYFNYEAQQDKSGLPNDRFSAERPEGSISTLTIQRTEQRDSAMYRCASSPKQGANEKLFFGSGTQLSVL.

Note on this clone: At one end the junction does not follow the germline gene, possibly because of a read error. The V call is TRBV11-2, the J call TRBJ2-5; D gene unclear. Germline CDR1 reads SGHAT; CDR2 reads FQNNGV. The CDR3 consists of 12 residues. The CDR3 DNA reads TGTGCCAGCAGCTATTTTCAAGAGGCCCAGTACTTC. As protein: CASSYFQEAQYF. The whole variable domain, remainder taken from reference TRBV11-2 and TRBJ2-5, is EAGVAQSPRYKIIEKRQSVAFWCNPISGHATLYWYQQILGQGPKLLIQFQNNGVVDDSQLPKDRFSAERLKGVDSTLKIQPAKLEDSAVYLCASSYFQEAQYFGPGTRLLVL.

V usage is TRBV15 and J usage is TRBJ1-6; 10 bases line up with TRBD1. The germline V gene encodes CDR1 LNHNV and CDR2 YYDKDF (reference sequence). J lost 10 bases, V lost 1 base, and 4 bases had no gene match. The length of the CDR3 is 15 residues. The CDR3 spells CATSRARDRGSPLHF. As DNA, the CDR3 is TGTGCCACCAGCAGAGCACGGGACAGGGGATCACCCCTCCACTTT.

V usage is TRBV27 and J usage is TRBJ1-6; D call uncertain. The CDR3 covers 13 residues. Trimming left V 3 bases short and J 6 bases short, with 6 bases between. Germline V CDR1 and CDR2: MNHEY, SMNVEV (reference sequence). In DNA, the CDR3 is TGTGCCAGCAGTTTCAGGTTTAATTCACCCCTCCACTTT. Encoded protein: CASSFRFNSPLHF.

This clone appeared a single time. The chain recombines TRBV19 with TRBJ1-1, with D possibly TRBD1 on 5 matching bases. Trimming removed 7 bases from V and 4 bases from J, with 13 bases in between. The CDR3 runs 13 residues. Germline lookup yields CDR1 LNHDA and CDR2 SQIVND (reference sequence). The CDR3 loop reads CASKQGGFTEAFF. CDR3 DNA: TGTGCCAGTAAGCAGGGAGGATTCACTGAAGCTTTCTTT.

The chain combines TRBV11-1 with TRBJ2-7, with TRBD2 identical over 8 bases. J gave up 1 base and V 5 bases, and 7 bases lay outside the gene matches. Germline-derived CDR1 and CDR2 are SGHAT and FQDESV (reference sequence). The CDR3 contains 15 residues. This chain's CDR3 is CASSPAASGSYEQYF. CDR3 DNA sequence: TGTGCCAGCAGCCCAGCGGCTAGCGGGTCCTACGAGCAGTACTTC.

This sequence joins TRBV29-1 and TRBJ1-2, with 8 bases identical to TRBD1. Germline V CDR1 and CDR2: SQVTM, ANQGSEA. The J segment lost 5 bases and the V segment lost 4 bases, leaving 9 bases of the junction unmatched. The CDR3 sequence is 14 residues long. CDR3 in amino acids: CSVGLQGVGYGYTF. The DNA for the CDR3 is TGCAGCGTTGGGCTACAGGGGGTAGGGTATGGCTACACCTTC.

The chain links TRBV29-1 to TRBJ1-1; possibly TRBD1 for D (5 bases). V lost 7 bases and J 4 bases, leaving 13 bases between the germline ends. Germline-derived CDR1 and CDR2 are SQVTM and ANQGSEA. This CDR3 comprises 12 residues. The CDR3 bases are TGCAGCGCCCGGGGGGAGTTCACTGAAGCTTTCTTT. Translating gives CSARGEFTEAFF.

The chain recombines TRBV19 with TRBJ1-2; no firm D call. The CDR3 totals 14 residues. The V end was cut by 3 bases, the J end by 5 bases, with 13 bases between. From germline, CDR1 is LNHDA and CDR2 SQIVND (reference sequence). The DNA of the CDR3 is TGTGCCAGTAGTATTTTCTTCGCAGGTTATGGCTACACCTTC. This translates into CASSIFFAGYGYTF.

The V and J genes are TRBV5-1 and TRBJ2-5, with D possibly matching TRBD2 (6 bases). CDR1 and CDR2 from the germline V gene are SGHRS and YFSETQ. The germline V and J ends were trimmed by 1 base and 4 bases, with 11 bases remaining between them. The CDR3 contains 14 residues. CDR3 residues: CASSLYRRVETQYF. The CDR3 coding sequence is TGCGCCAGCAGCTTGTACCGGAGGGTAGAGACCCAGTACTTC.

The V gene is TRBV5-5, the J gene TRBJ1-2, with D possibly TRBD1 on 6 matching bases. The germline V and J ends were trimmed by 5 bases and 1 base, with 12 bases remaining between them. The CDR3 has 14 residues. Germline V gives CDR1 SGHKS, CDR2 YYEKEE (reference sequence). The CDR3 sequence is CASSPTGSNYGYTF. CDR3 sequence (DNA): TGTGCCAGCAGTCCTACAGGGAGTAACTATGGCTACACCTTC.

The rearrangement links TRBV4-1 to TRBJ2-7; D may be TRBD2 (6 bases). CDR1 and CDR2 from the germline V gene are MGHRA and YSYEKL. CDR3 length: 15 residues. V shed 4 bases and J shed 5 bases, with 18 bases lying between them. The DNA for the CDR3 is TGCGCCAGCAGCCTCCGTCCAACGGGAGAAGACGAGCAGTACTTC. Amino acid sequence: CASSLRPTGEDEQYF.

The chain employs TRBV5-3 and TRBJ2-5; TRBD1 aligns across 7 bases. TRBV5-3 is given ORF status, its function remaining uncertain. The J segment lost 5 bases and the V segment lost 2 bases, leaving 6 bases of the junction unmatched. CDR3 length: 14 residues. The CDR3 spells CARSFVDRDETQYF. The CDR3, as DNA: TGTGCCAGAAGCTTCGTCGACAGGGATGAGACCCAGTACTTC.

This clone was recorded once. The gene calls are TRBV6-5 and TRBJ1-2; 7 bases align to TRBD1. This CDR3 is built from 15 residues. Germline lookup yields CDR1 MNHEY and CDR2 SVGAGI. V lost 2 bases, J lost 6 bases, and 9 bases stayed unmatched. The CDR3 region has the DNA TGTGCCAGCAGTTACGCAACGACAGGGCTACATGGCTACACCTTC. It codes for CASSYATTGLHGYTF.

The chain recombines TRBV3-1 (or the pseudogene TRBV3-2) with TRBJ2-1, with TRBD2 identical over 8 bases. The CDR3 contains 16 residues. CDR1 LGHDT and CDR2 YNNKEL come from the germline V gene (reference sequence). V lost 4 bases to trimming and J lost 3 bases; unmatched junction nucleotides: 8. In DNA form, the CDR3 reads TGTGCCAGCAGCCCTATAGCGGGGCCGATCTACAATGAGCAGTTCTTC. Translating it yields CASSPIAGPIYNEQFF.

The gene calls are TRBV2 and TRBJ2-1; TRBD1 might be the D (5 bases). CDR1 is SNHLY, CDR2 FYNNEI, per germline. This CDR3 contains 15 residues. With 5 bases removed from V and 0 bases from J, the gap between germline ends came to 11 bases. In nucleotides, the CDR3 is TGTGCCAGCAGTATAGGGGCAGTCTCCTACAATGAGCAGTTCTTC. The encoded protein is CASSIGAVSYNEQFF.

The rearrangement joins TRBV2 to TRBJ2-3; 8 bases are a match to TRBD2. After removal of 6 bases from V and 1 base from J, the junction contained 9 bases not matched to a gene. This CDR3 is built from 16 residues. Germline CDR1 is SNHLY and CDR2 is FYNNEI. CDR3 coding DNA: TGTGCCAGCAGGCCGCGTAGCGGGGCGCGCACAGATACGCAGTATTTT. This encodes CASRPRSGARTDTQYF.

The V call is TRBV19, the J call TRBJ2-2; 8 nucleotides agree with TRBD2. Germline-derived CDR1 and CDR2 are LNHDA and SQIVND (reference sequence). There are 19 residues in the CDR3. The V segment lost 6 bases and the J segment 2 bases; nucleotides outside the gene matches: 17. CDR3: CASSPRWGLEAVNTGELFF. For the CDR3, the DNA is TGTGCCAGTAGCCCCCGTTGGGGACTAGAAGCCGTTAACACCGGGGAGCTGTTTTTT.

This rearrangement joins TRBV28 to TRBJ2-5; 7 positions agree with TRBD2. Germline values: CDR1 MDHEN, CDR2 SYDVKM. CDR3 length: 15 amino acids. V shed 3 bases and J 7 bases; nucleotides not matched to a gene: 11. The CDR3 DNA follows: TGTGCCAGCAGTTTTTTGACTAGCCCCCTTCGGACCCAGTACTTC. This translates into CASSFLTSPLRTQYF.

The CDR3 DNA reads TGTGCCAGCAACCCTTCCAATCGACAGAACTACGAGCAGTACTTC. Its protein product is CASNPSNRQNYEQYF. V and J are TRBV6-5 and TRBJ2-7, with TRBD1 as a possible D gene (5 bases). Germline lookup yields CDR1 MNHEY and CDR2 SVGAGI. V lost 7 bases and J lost 3, with 19 bases in between. The CDR3 has 15 residues.

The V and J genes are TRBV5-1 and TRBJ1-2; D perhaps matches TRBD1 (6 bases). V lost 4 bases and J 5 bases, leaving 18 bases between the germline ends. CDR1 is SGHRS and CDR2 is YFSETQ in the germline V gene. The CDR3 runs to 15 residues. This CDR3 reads CASSPGTSFSYGYTF. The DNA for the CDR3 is TGCGCCAGCAGCCCCGGGACATCTTTCTCGTATGGCTACACCTTC.